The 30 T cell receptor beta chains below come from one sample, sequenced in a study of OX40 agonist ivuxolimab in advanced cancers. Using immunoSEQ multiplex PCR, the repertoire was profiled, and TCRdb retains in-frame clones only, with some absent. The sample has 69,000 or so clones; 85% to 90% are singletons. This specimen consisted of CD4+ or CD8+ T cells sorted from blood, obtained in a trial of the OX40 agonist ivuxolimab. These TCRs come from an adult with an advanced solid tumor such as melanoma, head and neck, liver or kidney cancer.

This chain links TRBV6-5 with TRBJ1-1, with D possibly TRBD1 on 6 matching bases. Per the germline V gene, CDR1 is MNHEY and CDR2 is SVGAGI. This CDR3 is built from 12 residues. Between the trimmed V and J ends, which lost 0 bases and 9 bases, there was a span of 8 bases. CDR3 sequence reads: CASSYSTGQAFF. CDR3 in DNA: TGTGCCAGCAGTTACTCGACAGGACAAGCTTTCTTT.

The CDR3 DNA is TGCAGCGGGAGCAGGGGGCTTGGCGGGGAGCTGTTTTTT. As protein: CSGSRGLGGELFF. V gene TRBV29-1 combines with J gene TRBJ2-2, with 8 bases that match TRBD1. V lost 7 bases and J lost 7; bases outside the gene matches: 8. Looked up from germline, CDR1 is SQVTM and CDR2 is ANQGSEA. The CDR3 totals 13 residues.

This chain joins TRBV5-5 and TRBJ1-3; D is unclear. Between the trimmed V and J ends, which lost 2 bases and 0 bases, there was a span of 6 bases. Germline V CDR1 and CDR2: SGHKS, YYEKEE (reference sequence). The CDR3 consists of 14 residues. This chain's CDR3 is CASSLLISGNTIYF. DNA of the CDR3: TGTGCCAGCAGCTTACTGATCTCTGGAAACACCATATATTTT.

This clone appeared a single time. This CDR3 reads CASSESPGGGSYEQYF. CDR3 bases: TGTGCCAGCAGTGAATCCCCAGGGGGCGGCTCCTACGAGCAGTACTTC. The chain joins TRBV2 to TRBJ2-7; 8 positions match TRBD1. Trimming took 2 bases from V and 0 from J; bases not matched to a gene: 6. Germline loops: CDR1 SNHLY, CDR2 FYNNEI. The CDR3 loop spans 16 amino acids.

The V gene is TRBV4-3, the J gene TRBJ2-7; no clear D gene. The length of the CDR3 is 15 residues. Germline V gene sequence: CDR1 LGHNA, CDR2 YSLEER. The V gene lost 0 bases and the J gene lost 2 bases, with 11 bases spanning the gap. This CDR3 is CASSQEQFRAYEQYF. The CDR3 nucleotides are TGCGCCAGCAGCCAAGAACAGTTTAGAGCCTACGAGCAGTACTTC.

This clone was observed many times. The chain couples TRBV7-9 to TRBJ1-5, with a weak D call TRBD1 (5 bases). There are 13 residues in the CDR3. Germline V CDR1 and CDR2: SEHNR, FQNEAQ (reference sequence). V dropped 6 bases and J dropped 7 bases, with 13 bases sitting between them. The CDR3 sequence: CASSRGESQPQHF. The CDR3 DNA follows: TGTGCCAGCAGTCGGGGGGAAAGCCAGCCCCAGCATTTT.

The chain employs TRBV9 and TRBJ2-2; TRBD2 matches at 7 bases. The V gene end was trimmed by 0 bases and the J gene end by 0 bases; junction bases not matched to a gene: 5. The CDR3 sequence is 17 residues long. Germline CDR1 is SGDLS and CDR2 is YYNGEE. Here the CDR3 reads CASSVVGSGSNTGELFF. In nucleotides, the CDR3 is TGTGCCAGCAGCGTAGTTGGTAGCGGGTCGAACACCGGGGAGCTGTTTTTT.

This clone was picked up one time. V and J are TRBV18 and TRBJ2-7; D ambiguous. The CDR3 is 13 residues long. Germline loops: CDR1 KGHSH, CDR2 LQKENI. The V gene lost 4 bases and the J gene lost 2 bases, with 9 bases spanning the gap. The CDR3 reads CASSRGSPYEQYF. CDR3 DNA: TGTGCCAGCTCACGGGGTTCCCCCTACGAGCAGTACTTC.

For the CDR3, the DNA is TGTGCCAGCAACTACATGACAGTTATAAGGACTGAAGCTTTCTTT. Residues: CASNYMTVIRTEAFF. This chain connects TRBV5-6 to TRBJ1-1; D may be TRBD1 (5 bases). The CDR3 length is 15 residues. Germline V gene sequence: CDR1 SGHDT, CDR2 YYEEEE. Trimming pared 6 bases from V and 5 bases from J, leaving 20 bases between.

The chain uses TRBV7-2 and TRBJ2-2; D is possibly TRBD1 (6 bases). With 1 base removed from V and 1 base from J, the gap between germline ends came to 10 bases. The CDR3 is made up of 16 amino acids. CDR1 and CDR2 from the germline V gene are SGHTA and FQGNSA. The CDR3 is CASSLVGALNTGELFF. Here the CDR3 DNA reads TGTGCCAGCAGCTTAGTGGGGGCTTTGAACACCGGGGAGCTGTTTTTT.

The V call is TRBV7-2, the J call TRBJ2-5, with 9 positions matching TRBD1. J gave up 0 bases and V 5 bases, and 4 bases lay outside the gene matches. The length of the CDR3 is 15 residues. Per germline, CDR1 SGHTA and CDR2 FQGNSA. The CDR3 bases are TGTGCCAGCAGCCGGGACAGGGTGTACCAAGAGACCCAGTACTTC. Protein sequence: CASSRDRVYQETQYF.

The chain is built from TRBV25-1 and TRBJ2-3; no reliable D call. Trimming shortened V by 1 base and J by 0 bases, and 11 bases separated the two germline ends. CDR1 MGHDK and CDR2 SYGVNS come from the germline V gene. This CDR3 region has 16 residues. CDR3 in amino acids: CASSEFRTASTDTQYF. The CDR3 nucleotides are TGTGCCAGCAGTGAATTCCGGACGGCTAGCACAGATACGCAGTATTTT.

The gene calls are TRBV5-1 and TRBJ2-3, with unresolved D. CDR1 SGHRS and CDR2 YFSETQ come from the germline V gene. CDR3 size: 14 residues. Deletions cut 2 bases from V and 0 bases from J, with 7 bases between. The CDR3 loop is CASSFSVSTDTQYF. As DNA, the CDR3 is TGCGCCAGCAGCTTCTCAGTGAGCACAGATACGCAGTATTTT.

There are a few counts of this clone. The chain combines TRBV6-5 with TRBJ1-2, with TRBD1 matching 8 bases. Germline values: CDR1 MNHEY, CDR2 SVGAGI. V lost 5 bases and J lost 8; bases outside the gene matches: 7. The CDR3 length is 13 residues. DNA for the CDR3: TGTGCCAGCAGTCGTGGACAGGGCTACGGCTACACCTTC. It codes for CASSRGQGYGYTF.

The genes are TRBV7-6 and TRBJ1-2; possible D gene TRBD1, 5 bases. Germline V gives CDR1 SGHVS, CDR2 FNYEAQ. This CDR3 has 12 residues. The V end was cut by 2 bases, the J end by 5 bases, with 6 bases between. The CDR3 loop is CASSLRGYGYTF. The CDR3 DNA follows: TGTGCCAGCAGCTTAAGGGGATATGGCTACACCTTC.

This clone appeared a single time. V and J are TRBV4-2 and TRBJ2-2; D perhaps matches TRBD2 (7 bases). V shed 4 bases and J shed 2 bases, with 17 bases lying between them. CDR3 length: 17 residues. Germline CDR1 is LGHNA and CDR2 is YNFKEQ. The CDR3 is CASSRGGGRVNTGELFF. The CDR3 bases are TGTGCCAGCAGCCGAGGGGGGGGCAGGGTCAACACCGGGGAGCTGTTTTTT.

CDR3 sequence reads: CASSQPGAPEAFF. The CDR3 coding sequence is TGTGCCAGCAGCCAACCAGGGGCCCCTGAAGCTTTCTTT. This chain uses TRBV14 with TRBJ1-1; a possible D gene is TRBD1 (6 bases). CDR3 length: 13 residues. V lost 2 bases, J lost 6 bases, and 10 bases lay in between. Germline CDR1 SGHDN, CDR2 FVKESK.

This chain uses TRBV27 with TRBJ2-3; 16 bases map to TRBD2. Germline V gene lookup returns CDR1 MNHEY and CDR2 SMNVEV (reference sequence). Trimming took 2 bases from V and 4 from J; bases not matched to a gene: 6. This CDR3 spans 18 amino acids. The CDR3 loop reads CASSLEGTSGGGADTQYF. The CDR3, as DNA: TGTGCCAGCAGTTTAGAGGGGACTAGCGGGGGGGGCGCAGATACGCAGTATTTT.

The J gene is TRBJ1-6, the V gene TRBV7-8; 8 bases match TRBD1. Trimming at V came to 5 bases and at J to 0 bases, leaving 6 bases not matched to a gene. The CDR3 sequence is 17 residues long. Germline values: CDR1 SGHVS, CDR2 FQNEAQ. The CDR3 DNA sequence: TGTGCCAGCAGCGAACGGACAGGGAGCTCCTATAATTCACCCCTCCACTTT. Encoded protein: CASSERTGSSYNSPLHF.

The DNA of the CDR3 is TGTGCCAGTAGTCCGGGACACAACACCGGGGAGCTGTTTTTT. Translation: CASSPGHNTGELFF. This sequence joins TRBV19 and TRBJ2-2; TRBD1 might be the D (6 bases). The CDR3 length is 14 residues. Trimming pared 5 bases from V and 2 bases from J, leaving 9 bases between. The germline CDR1 and CDR2 sequences are LNHDA and SQIVND (reference sequence).

As DNA, the CDR3 is TGTGCCAGCACCAAAGACAGCCTTTACTCCTACGAGCAGTACTTC. It specifies CASTKDSLYSYEQYF. The chain recombines TRBV7-2 with TRBJ2-7; weak D call: TRBD1 (5 bases). The length of the CDR3 is 15 residues. The germline gives CDR1 SGHTA, CDR2 FQGNSA. V dropped 7 bases and J dropped 0 bases, with 16 bases sitting between them. Based on the CDR3 plus reference TRBV7-2 and TRBJ2-7, the full variable domain is GAGVSQSPSNKVTEKGKDVELRCDPISGHTALYWYRQSLGQGLEFLIYFQGNSAPDKSGLPSDRFSAERTGGSVSTLTIQRTQQEDSAVYLCASTKDSLYSYEQYFGPGTRLTVT.

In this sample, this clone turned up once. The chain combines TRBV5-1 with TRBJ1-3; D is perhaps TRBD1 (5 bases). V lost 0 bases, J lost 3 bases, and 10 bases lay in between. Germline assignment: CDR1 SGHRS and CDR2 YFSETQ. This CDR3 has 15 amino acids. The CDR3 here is CASSLAARDGNTIYF. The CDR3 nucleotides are TGCGCCAGCAGCTTGGCCGCCAGGGATGGAAACACCATATATTTT.

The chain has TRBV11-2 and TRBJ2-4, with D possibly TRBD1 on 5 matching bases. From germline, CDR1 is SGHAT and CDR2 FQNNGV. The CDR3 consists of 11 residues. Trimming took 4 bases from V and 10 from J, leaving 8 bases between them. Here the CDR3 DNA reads TGTGCCAGCAGCTCGACAGTTATTCAGTACTTC. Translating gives CASSSTVIQYF.

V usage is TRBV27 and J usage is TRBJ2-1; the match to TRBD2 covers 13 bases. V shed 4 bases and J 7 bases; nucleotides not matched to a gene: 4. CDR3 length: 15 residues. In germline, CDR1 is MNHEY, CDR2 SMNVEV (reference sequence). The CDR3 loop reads CASSWGLAGRNEQFF. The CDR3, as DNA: TGTGCCAGCAGTTGGGGACTAGCGGGAAGGAATGAGCAGTTCTTC.

CDR3 in amino acids: CASSYLGTGTQPQHF. CDR3 nucleotides: TGTGCCAGCAGTTACTTGGGGACAGGGACTCAGCCCCAGCATTTT. This sequence joins TRBV6-5 and TRBJ1-5; 9 bases are a match to TRBD1. The CDR3 contains 15 residues. Germline V gives CDR1 MNHEY, CDR2 SVGAGI. J was trimmed by 6 bases and V by 1 base; bases with no gene match: 4.

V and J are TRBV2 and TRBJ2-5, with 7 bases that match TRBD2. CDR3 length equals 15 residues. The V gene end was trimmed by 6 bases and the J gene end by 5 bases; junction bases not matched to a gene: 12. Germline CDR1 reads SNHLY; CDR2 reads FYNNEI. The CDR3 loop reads CASRGRSAGDETQYF. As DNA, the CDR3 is TGTGCCAGCAGAGGCCGGTCGGCGGGAGACGAGACCCAGTACTTC.

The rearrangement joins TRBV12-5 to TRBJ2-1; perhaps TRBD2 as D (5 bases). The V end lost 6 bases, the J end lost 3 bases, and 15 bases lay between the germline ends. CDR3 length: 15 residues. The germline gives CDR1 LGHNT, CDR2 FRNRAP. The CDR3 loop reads CASGSLSGYYNEQFF. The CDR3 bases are TGTGCTAGTGGCAGTCTCAGCGGCTACTACAATGAGCAGTTCTTC.

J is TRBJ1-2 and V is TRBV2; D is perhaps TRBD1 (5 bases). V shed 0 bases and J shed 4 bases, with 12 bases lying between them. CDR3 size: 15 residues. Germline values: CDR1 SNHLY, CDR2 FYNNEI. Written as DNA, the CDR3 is TGTGCCAGCAGTGAAGCGGAGGGGACCTTCTATGGCTACACCTTC. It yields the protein CASSEAEGTFYGYTF. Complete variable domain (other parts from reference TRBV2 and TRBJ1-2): EPEVTQTPSHQVTQMGQEVILRCVPISNHLYFYWYRQILGQKVEFLVSFYNNEISEKSEIFDDQFSVERPDGSNFTLKIRSTKLEDSAMYFCASSEAEGTFYGYTFGSGTRLTVV.

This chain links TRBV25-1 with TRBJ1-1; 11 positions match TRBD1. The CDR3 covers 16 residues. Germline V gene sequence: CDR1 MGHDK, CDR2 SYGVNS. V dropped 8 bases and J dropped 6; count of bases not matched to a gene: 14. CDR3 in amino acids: CASSRTGGAGNPEAFF. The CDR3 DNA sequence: TGTGCCAGCTCGCGGACAGGGGGCGCGGGAAACCCTGAAGCTTTCTTT.

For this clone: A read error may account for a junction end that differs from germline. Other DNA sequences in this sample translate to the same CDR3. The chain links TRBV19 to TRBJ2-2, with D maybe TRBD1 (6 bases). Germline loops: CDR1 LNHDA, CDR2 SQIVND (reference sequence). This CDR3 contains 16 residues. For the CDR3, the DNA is TGCGCCAGTAGTCCCCGGCAGGGGCAAAGCACCGGGGAGCTGTTTTTT. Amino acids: CASSPRQGQSTGELFF.